The 19 T cell receptor beta chains below were found in one sample sequenced in a study of OX40 agonist ivuxolimab in advanced cancers. Generated by immunoSEQ multiplex PCR, the TCRdb table keeps only in-frame clones and is missing some. There are 55,000 to 60,000 clones in the sample; about 81% occur only once, and around 0.8% lies in the top ten. The sequencing used CD4+ or CD8+ T cells sorted from blood, collected in a trial of the OX40 agonist ivuxolimab. The receptors stem from an adult with an advanced solid tumor such as melanoma, head and neck, liver or kidney cancer.

This clone was observed a few times. The gene calls are TRBV21-1 and TRBJ2-3; the table's D gene call, TRBD2, was not cross checked with the DNA. TRBV21-1 is recorded as a pseudogene. CDR3 length: 19 residues. The CDR3: CASSKSLNHGGQSTDTQYF. The CDR3 nucleotides are TGTGCCAGCAGCAAAAGCTTAAATCACGGGGGGCAAAGCACAGATACGCAGTATTTT.

At least ten counts were recorded for this clone. V gene TRBV4-1 combines with J gene TRBJ1-6, with TRBD1 matching 9 bases. Looked up from germline, CDR1 is MGHRA and CDR2 is YSYEKL. CDR3 length: 15 residues. V trimming: 2 bases; J trimming: 7 bases; junction bases outside the gene matches: 3. CDR3 region: CASSQIGQGNSPLHF. The CDR3 coding sequence is TGCGCCAGCAGCCAAATTGGACAGGGGAATTCACCCCTCCACTTT.

The rearrangement joins TRBV10-1 to TRBJ2-2; D is perhaps TRBD1 (6 bases). CDR3 length: 14 amino acids. From germline, CDR1 is WNHNN and CDR2 SYGVQD (reference sequence). The V and J ends lost 6 bases and 4 bases respectively, with 12 bases between them. CDR3 sequence: CASSISRGTGELFF. The DNA for the CDR3 is TGCGCCAGCAGCATTAGCAGGGGCACCGGGGAGCTGTTTTTT.

The J gene is TRBJ2-5, the V gene TRBV2; D is ambiguous. The CDR3 extends over 11 amino acids. Per the germline V gene, CDR1 is SNHLY and CDR2 is FYNNEI. Trimming stripped 4 bases from V and 7 bases from J, with 7 bases between. The CDR3 DNA is TGTGCCAGCAGTGTTGGAACGACCCAGTACTTC. As protein: CASSVGTTQYF.

The chain couples TRBV2 to TRBJ1-1; no clear D gene. The CDR3 length is 14 residues. Germline V gene data show CDR1 as SNHLY and CDR2 as FYNNEI. V lost 2 bases to trimming and J lost 1 base, with 8 bases between them. The CDR3 sequence: CASSEMWGNTEAFF. CDR3 DNA sequence: TGTGCCAGCAGTGAAATGTGGGGGAACACTGAAGCTTTCTTT. Filled out from reference TRBV2 and TRBJ1-1, the complete variable domain reads EPEVTQTPSHQVTQMGQEVILRCVPISNHLYFYWYRQILGQKVEFLVSFYNNEISEKSEIFDDQFSVERPDGSNFTLKIRSTKLEDSAMYFCASSEMWGNTEAFFGQGTRLTVV.

The CDR3 loop is CASSLTSRVSTDTQYF. For the CDR3, the DNA is TGTGCCAGCAGCTTAACGTCTCGGGTCTCCACAGATACGCAGTATTTT. This chain connects TRBV7-9 to TRBJ2-3, with D uncertain. Looked up from germline, CDR1 is SEHNR and CDR2 is FQNEAQ (reference sequence). The CDR3 loop spans 16 amino acids. Trimming took 2 bases from V and 2 from J, leaving 14 bases between them.

The chain links TRBV7-9 to TRBJ2-1, with 7 positions matching TRBD1. With 5 bases clipped from V and 14 bases from J, the junction kept 6 bases outside the gene matches. The CDR3 runs to 11 residues. CDR1 is SEHNR, CDR2 FQNEAQ, per germline (reference sequence). The CDR3 is CASSARDREFF. The CDR3 DNA sequence: TGTGCCAGCAGCGCACGGGACAGAGAGTTCTTC.

About this clone: The identical CDR3 is also encoded by other nucleotide sequences in the sample. The chain has TRBV5-1 and TRBJ1-4; D is possibly TRBD1 (6 bases). Between the trimmed V and J ends, which lost 1 base and 6 bases, there was a span of 19 bases. The length of the CDR3 is 17 residues. Per germline, CDR1 SGHRS and CDR2 YFSETQ. The CDR3 is CASSLIPRGGRDEKLFF. Here the CDR3 DNA reads TGCGCCAGCAGCTTGATCCCTCGGGGGGGGCGCGATGAAAAACTGTTTTTT.

V and J are TRBV11-2 and TRBJ2-6; D may be TRBD2 (5 bases). Germline V gene data show CDR1 as SGHAT and CDR2 as FQNNGV. The ends were cut back, 5 bases at V and 0 bases at J, with 11 bases in the middle. The CDR3 covers 16 residues. The CDR3 nucleotides are TGTGCCAGCAGCCCGGGAAGTCTCTCTGGGGCCAACGTCCTGACTTTC. This translates into CASSPGSLSGANVLTF.

This clone has just a few counts. In DNA, the CDR3 is TGTGCCATCAGTGAAGGCGGCAGGGGAAACACTGAAGCTTTCTTT. It translates to CAISEGGRGNTEAFF. The chain recombines TRBV10-3 with TRBJ1-1, with TRBD1 as a possible D gene (6 bases). Germline assignment: CDR1 ENHRY and CDR2 SYGVKD. The CDR3 runs 15 residues. V shed 3 bases and J shed 2 bases, with 13 bases lying between them.

V usage is TRBV5-4 and J usage is TRBJ2-3, with 11 bases identical to TRBD1. This CDR3 is built from 14 residues. The junction had 4 bases not matched to a gene; V was cut back by 4 bases and J by 6 bases. Germline values: CDR1 SGHNT, CDR2 YYREEE (reference sequence). The CDR3 bases are TGTGCCAGCAGCCCAGGACAGGGGGCCGATACGCAGTATTTT. Protein product: CASSPGQGADTQYF.

This clone qualifies as medium-sized. J is TRBJ2-5 and V is TRBV5-4, with D perhaps assigned TRBD1 or TRBD2 (5 bases each). This CDR3 has 14 amino acids. Germline V lookup: CDR1 SGHNT, CDR2 YYREEE (reference sequence). V lost 1 base, J lost 4 bases, and 11 bases lay in between. CDR3 protein: CASSLWGSGETQYF. The CDR3 coding sequence is TGTGCCAGCAGCTTGTGGGGGTCGGGAGAGACCCAGTACTTC.

CDR3 sequence: CASGLAGARETQYF. The CDR3 DNA sequence: TGTGCTAGTGGTTTGGCGGGGGCACGAGAGACCCAGTACTTC. The chain has TRBV12-5 and TRBJ2-5; D possibly uses TRBD1 or TRBD2 (6 bases each). CDR1 is LGHNT, CDR2 FRNRAP, per germline. The CDR3 sequence is 14 residues long. Trimming removed 1 base from V and 4 bases from J, with 10 bases in between.

The rearrangement links TRBV15 to TRBJ1-5; D not resolved. Germline values: CDR1 LNHNV, CDR2 YYDKDF (reference sequence). V was pared by 0 bases and J by 2 bases, with 29 bases between. This CDR3 has 22 residues. The CDR3 region is CATSRDRDTPMYLLCGNQPQHF. The CDR3 bases are TGTGCCACCAGCAGAGATAGGGATACACCCATGTACCTTTTGTGCGGCAATCAGCCCCAGCATTTT.

In its sample, this clone was seen once. The chain is built from TRBV6-1 and TRBJ2-5; 10 bases match TRBD2. CDR1 MNHNS and CDR2 SASEGT come from the germline V gene. V trimming: 4 bases; J trimming: 8 bases; junction bases outside the gene matches: 4. The CDR3 has 13 residues. CDR3 DNA: TGTGCCAGCAGTGTCGAGCGGGGGGGTACCCAGTACTTC. Its translation is CASSVERGGTQYF.

The sample holds a few counts of this clone. The chain is built from TRBV6-4 and TRBJ1-1, with TRBD1 as a possible D gene (5 bases). With 6 bases removed from V and 4 bases from J, the gap between germline ends came to 21 bases. This CDR3 is 16 amino acids long. CDR1 MRHNA and CDR2 SNTAGT come from the germline V gene. The CDR3 DNA sequence: TGTGCCAGCAGGGAAAACCCCCAGGGAGGGAGCACTGAAGCTTTCTTT. It yields the protein CASRENPQGGSTEAFF.

The chain is built from TRBV18 and TRBJ1-6, with D uncertain. Looked up from germline, CDR1 is KGHSH and CDR2 is LQKENI. V gave up 3 bases and J gave up 5 bases, with 8 bases separating them. The length of the CDR3 is 14 residues. CDR3 amino acids: CASSPGRNNSPLHF. The CDR3 DNA follows: TGTGCCAGCTCACCGGGTAGGAATAATTCACCCCTCCACTTT.

The chain links TRBV5-1 to TRBJ2-1; 8 bases agree with TRBD1. Germline V gene sequence: CDR1 SGHRS, CDR2 YFSETQ. The V segment lost 5 bases and the J segment 2 bases; nucleotides outside the gene matches: 12. The CDR3 runs to 17 residues. The CDR3 region has the DNA TGCGCCAGCAGACGAATAACGGGACAGGTTGCCTACAATGAGCAGTTCTTC. It encodes CASRRITGQVAYNEQFF.

V gene TRBV5-1 combines with J gene TRBJ2-7, with 8 positions matching TRBD1. The CDR3 spans 14 residues. J lost 7 bases, V lost 2 bases, and 8 bases had no gene match. The germline gives CDR1 SGHRS, CDR2 YFSETQ. The CDR3 sequence is CASSLGQGVGEQYF. CDR3 nucleotides: TGCGCCAGCAGCTTAGGACAGGGTGTTGGGGAGCAGTACTTC.